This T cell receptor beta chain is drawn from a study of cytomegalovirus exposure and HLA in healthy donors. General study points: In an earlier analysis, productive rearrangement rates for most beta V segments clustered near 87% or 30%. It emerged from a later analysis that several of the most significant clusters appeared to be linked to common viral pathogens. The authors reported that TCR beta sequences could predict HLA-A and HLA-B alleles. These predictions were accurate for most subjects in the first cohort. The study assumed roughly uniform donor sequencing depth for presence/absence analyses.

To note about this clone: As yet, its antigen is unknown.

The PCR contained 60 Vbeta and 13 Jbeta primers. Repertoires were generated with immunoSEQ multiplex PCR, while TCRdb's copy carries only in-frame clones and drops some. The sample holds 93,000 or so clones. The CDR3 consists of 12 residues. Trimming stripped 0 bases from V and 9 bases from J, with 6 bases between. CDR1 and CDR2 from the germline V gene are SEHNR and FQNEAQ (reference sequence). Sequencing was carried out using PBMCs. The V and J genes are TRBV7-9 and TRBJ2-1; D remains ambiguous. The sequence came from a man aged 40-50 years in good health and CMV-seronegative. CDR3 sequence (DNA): TGTGCCAGCAGCTTAGCTTATCTTGAGCAGTTCTTC. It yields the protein CASSLAYLEQFF.